Following are 10 T cell receptor beta chains from one sample sequenced in a study of T-cell reconstitution after alpha-beta-depleted transplantation in children. A library of TCRbeta sequences, prepared with unique molecular identifiers, was generated. Via MiXCR, TCRdb re-called the PCR reads, giving one row per CDR3 protein. The sample contains some 520,000 distinct CDR3 sequences, approximately 32% of which appear only once. The sequences come from PBMCs from the stem cell graft donor, collected from the stem cell graft. The origin of the receptors is a human donor who donated a stem cell graft to a child with aplastic anemia.

The V and J genes are TRBV5-1 and TRBJ1-5; 9 nucleotides match TRBD1. V shed 4 bases, J shed 3 bases, and the junction held 5 bases outside the gene matches. The CDR3 runs 15 residues. Germline CDR1 reads SGHRS; CDR2 reads YFSETQ. The CDR3, as DNA: TGCGCCAGCAGCCGAGACAGGGGGGACAATCAGCCCCAGCATTTT. Translation: CASSRDRGDNQPQHF.

The chain links TRBV6-5 to TRBJ2-7, with a possible D match to TRBD1 (5 bases). V lost 0 bases and J 0 bases, leaving 15 bases between the germline ends. Germline assignment: CDR1 MNHEY and CDR2 SVGAGI. The CDR3 contains 17 residues. The CDR3 here is CASSYSELGAPSYEQYF. The CDR3, as DNA: TGTGCCAGCAGTTACTCGGAGCTAGGGGCCCCCTCCTACGAGCAGTACTTC.

The V call is TRBV25-1, the J call TRBJ2-1; D not resolved. The CDR3 covers 12 residues. Trimming stripped 1 base from V and 15 bases from J, with 13 bases between. Germline loops: CDR1 MGHDK, CDR2 SYGVNS. CDR3 sequence (DNA): TGTGCCAGCAGTGAATCCCTGCGAGAGGCGTTCTTC. It translates to CASSESLREAFF.

The chain has TRBV6-5 and TRBJ1-1; 10 positions match TRBD1. The J segment lost 0 bases and the V segment lost 2 bases, leaving 6 bases of the junction unmatched. Germline loops: CDR1 MNHEY, CDR2 SVGAGI. This CDR3 spans 17 amino acids. CDR3 sequence (DNA): TGTGCCAGCAGTTACAGGAAGGGACAGGGGATGAACACTGAAGCTTTCTTT. Its translation is CASSYRKGQGMNTEAFF.

This clonotype occurred a few times. The chain carries TRBV25-1 and TRBJ2-2; perhaps TRBD1 as D (6 bases). Germline CDR1 and CDR2: MGHDK and SYGVNS. CDR3 length equals 14 residues. V shed 2 bases and J shed 7 bases, with 11 bases lying between them. Written as DNA, the CDR3 is TGTGCCAGCAGTGAAGCAGGGGCGGGCGGGGAGCTGTTTTTT. The encoded protein is CASSEAGAGGELFF. Together with reference TRBV25-1 and TRBJ2-2, the CDR3 gives the full variable domain: EADIYQTPRYLVIGTGKKITLECSQTMGHDKMYWYQQDPGMELHLIHYSYGVNSTEKGDLSSESTVSRIRTEHFPLTLESARPSHTSQYLCASSEAGAGGELFFGEGSRLTVL.

The J gene is TRBJ2-1, the V gene TRBV9, with 8 bases matching TRBD1. Germline V lookup: CDR1 SGDLS, CDR2 YYNGEE. J gave up 4 bases and V 3 bases, and 6 bases lay outside the gene matches. This CDR3 is built from 15 residues. In DNA, the CDR3 is TGTGCCAGCAGCGCCCGGGGACAGGCTTACAATGAGCAGTTCTTC. Its translation is CASSARGQAYNEQFF.

The rearrangement links TRBV5-1 to TRBJ1-4; a possible D gene is TRBD1 (6 bases). V dropped 5 bases and J dropped 4 bases, with 12 bases sitting between them. This CDR3 has 14 amino acids. Germline-derived CDR1 and CDR2 are SGHRS and YFSETQ. CDR3 coding DNA: TGCGCCAGCAGGCAGCCAGGGGATAATGAAAAACTGTTTTTT. As protein: CASRQPGDNEKLFF.

The chain couples TRBV5-1 to TRBJ2-3; the match to TRBD1 covers 12 bases. This CDR3 is 16 amino acids long. V gave up 3 bases and J gave up 3 bases; unmatched junction bases: 5. Germline V gene data show CDR1 as SGHRS and CDR2 as YFSETQ. In DNA form, the CDR3 reads TGCGCCAGCAGCTGGGGGACAGGGGGCGCGACAGATACGCAGTATTTT. Amino acid sequence: CASSWGTGGATDTQYF.

This chain connects TRBV11-2 to TRBJ2-3, with TRBD2 identical over 14 bases. Germline V lookup: CDR1 SGHAT, CDR2 FQNNGV. CDR3 length: 15 amino acids. CDR3 in DNA: TGTGCTGACCGAGGACTAGCGGGAGGATATGATACGCAGTATTTT. Its protein is CADRGLAGGYDTQYF.

This chain's CDR3 is CASSSLAGDEQFF. CDR3 sequence (DNA): TGTGCCAGCAGCTCACTAGCGGGAGATGAGCAGTTCTTC. The chain carries TRBV5-5 and TRBJ2-1, with 11 bases lining up with TRBD2. V gave up 3 bases and J gave up 8 bases; unmatched junction bases: 1. The CDR3 has 13 amino acids. Germline CDR1 is SGHKS and CDR2 is YYEKEE (reference sequence).